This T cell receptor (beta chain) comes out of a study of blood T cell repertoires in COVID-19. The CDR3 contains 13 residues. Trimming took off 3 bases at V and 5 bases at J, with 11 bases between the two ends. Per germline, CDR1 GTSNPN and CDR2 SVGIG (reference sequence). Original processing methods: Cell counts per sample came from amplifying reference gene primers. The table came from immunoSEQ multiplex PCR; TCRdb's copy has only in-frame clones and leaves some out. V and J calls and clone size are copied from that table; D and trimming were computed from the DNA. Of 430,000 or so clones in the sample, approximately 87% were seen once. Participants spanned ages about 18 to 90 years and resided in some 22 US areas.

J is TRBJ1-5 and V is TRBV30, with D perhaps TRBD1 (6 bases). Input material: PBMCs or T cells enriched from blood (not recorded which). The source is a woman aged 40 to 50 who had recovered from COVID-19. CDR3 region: CAWSEGDHQPQHF. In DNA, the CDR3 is TGTGCCTGGAGCGAGGGGGATCATCAGCCCCAGCATTTT.